Shown below are 31 T cell receptor beta chains from a single sample sequenced in a study of cytotoxic CD8 clonotypes in ibrutinib-treated CLL. Libraries were prepared by immunoSEQ multiplex PCR; TCRdb keeps only in-frame clonotypes and omits some of them. The sample yields about 50,000 clones, less than 85% seen once. The material was PBMCs, obtained after 24 months of ibrutinib treatment. The source is a human donor with chronic lymphocytic leukemia.

J is TRBJ1-5 and V is TRBV28; D gene uncertain. CDR1 is MDHEN and CDR2 is SYDVKM in the germline V gene. V was pared by 8 bases and J by 0 bases, with 17 bases between. The CDR3 extends over 16 amino acids. The CDR3 reads CASRSNLVNSNQPQHF. CDR3 coding DNA: TGTGCCAGCCGTTCCAACCTGGTGAATAGCAATCAGCCCCAGCATTTT.

The chain couples TRBV6-1 to TRBJ1-1; a weak D match, TRBD1 (5 bases). This CDR3 contains 15 residues. Trimming removed 6 bases at V and 4 bases at J, with 18 bases between. Germline V gene lookup returns CDR1 MNHNS and CDR2 SASEGT. DNA of the CDR3: TGTGCCAGCAGCCTTTCTGACAGATGGGCCACTGAAGCTTTCTTT. Encoded protein: CASSLSDRWATEAFF.

CDR3 coding DNA: TGTGCCAGTAGTACCCGGGACAGATTACAAGAGACCCAGTACTTC. Translating gives CASSTRDRLQETQYF. The chain is built from TRBV19 and TRBJ2-5; TRBD1 matches 7 bases. The CDR3 length is 15 residues. Trimming cost V 4 bases and J 2 bases; bases outside gene matches: 7. Looked up from germline, CDR1 is LNHDA and CDR2 is SQIVND (reference sequence).

The genes are TRBV7-2 and TRBJ1-5; perhaps TRBD1 as D (5 bases). This CDR3 spans 13 amino acids. Trimming left V 4 bases short and J 7 bases short, with 11 bases between. Germline CDR1 SGHTA, CDR2 FQGNSA. This CDR3 reads CASSSQGSQPQHF. For the CDR3, the DNA is TGTGCCAGCAGCTCCCAGGGTAGCCAGCCCCAGCATTTT.

The V and J genes are TRBV5-4 and TRBJ2-2, with D possibly TRBD2 on 6 matching bases. The CDR3 length is 14 residues. The V end lost 2 bases, the J end lost 7 bases, and 12 bases lay between the germline ends. Germline lookup yields CDR1 SGHNT and CDR2 YYREEE (reference sequence). CDR3 in DNA: TGTGCCAGCAGCTTTAGAGGAGGGATCGGGGAGCTGTTTTTT. As protein: CASSFRGGIGELFF. Using reference TRBV5-4 and TRBJ2-2 for the parts outside the CDR3, the full variable domain is ETGVTQSPTHLIKTRGQQVTLRCSSQSGHNTVSWYQQALGQGPQFIFQYYREEENGRGNFPPRFSGLQFPNYSSELNVNALELDDSALYLCASSFRGGIGELFFGEGSRLTVL.

This chain links TRBV19 with TRBJ2-1; 11 nucleotides align to TRBD2. Trimming removed 5 bases from V and 10 bases from J; junction bases left unmatched: 4. The CDR3 has 13 residues. Germline CDR1 LNHDA, CDR2 SQIVND (reference sequence). DNA of the CDR3: TGTGCCAGTAGTCAACGGACTAGCGGGGAGCAGTTCTTC. It codes for CASSQRTSGEQFF.

The chain recombines TRBV6-6 with TRBJ2-3, with 7 bases identical to TRBD2. Losses at the gene ends were 10 bases for V and 2 bases for J; bases not matched to a gene: 9. The CDR3 spans 14 residues. CDR1 is MNHNY, CDR2 SVGAGI, per germline (reference sequence). This chain's CDR3 is CAIRSSGLTDTQYF. In nucleotides, the CDR3 is TGTGCCATTCGTTCTAGCGGCCTCACAGATACGCAGTATTTT.

The V gene is TRBV7-2, the J gene TRBJ2-7, with TRBD1 as a possible D gene (6 bases). Germline loops: CDR1 SGHTA, CDR2 FQGNSA. This CDR3 has 12 residues. V lost 3 bases, J lost 6 bases, and 9 bases lay in between. The CDR3 is CASSFTGSEQYF. CDR3 nucleotides: TGTGCCAGCAGCTTCACAGGGTCCGAGCAGTACTTC.

The V and J genes are TRBV7-2 and TRBJ2-5; D is possibly TRBD2 (5 bases). Trimming shortened V by 4 bases and J by 7 bases, and 16 bases separated the two germline ends. Germline V gene data show CDR1 as SGHTA and CDR2 as FQGNSA. The CDR3 is 14 residues long. CDR3 in DNA: TGTGCCAGCAGCTCGGACTTCCCGAGTCCGACCCAGTACTTC. Its protein is CASSSDFPSPTQYF.

This rearrangement joins TRBV11-3 to TRBJ1-3; D not certain. The CDR3 sequence is 14 residues long. The V end lost 1 base, the J end lost 0 bases, and 4 bases lay between the germline ends. Per the germline V gene, CDR1 is SGHNT and CDR2 is YENEEA. CDR3 sequence (DNA): TGTGCCAGCAGCTTAGGCTACTCTGGAAACACCATATATTTT. Encoded protein: CASSLGYSGNTIYF.

This rearrangement joins TRBV6-6 to TRBJ2-6; TRBD1 might be the D (5 bases). Trimming pared 5 bases from V and 3 bases from J, leaving 14 bases between. This CDR3 spans 16 amino acids. CDR1 is MNHNY and CDR2 is SVGAGI in the germline V gene (reference sequence). The CDR3 reads CASSPQGLGGANVLTF. CDR3 nucleotide sequence: TGTGCCAGCAGTCCTCAGGGATTGGGTGGGGCCAACGTCCTGACTTTC.

The chain recombines TRBV28 with TRBJ2-5, with D possibly matching TRBD1 (5 bases). Per the germline V gene, CDR1 is MDHEN and CDR2 is SYDVKM. The CDR3 loop spans 15 amino acids. The ends were cut back, 5 bases at V and 5 bases at J, with 18 bases in the middle. The CDR3 sequence: CASSLGAGFRETQYF. The CDR3 DNA sequence: TGTGCCAGCAGTCTAGGGGCAGGATTTCGGGAGACCCAGTACTTC.

The rearrangement uses TRBV7-8 and TRBJ2-1; TRBD1 agrees at 9 bases. Germline V gives CDR1 SGHVS, CDR2 FQNEAQ. CDR3 length: 15 residues. After removal of 5 bases from V and 7 bases from J, the junction contained 9 bases not matched to a gene. DNA of the CDR3: TGTGCCAGCAGCCCACCGGGACAGGGTGTTAATGAGCAGTTCTTC. Protein: CASSPPGQGVNEQFF.

The V and J genes are TRBV6-5 and TRBJ2-5, with 9 nucleotides matching TRBD1. The CDR3 is 14 residues long. Germline CDR1 is MNHEY and CDR2 is SVGAGI. Losses at the gene ends were 5 bases for V and 5 bases for J; bases not matched to a gene: 6. Here the CDR3 reads CASSLGTGRETQYF. For the CDR3, the DNA is TGTGCCAGCAGTCTCGGGACAGGGAGGGAGACCCAGTACTTC.

This clone appeared a few times. The chain is built from TRBV5-1 and TRBJ2-5; D not resolved. The CDR3 is 14 amino acids. The germline gives CDR1 SGHRS, CDR2 YFSETQ. Trimming took off 0 bases at V and 3 bases at J, with 9 bases between the two ends. The DNA of the CDR3 is TGCGCCAGCAGCTTGGCGTCAGAGGAAGAGACCCAGTACTTC. This encodes CASSLASEEETQYF.

The chain uses TRBV28 and TRBJ2-1, with D possibly TRBD1 on 6 matching bases. V lost 7 bases, J lost 3 bases, and 22 bases lay in between. The length of the CDR3 is 17 residues. Germline CDR1 and CDR2: MDHEN and SYDVKM. CDR3 sequence: CASISPAAGANYNEQFF. The CDR3 DNA reads TGTGCCAGCATCTCTCCTGCGGCAGGGGCTAACTACAATGAGCAGTTCTTC.

This clone was seen a single time. This sequence joins TRBV7-8 and TRBJ2-3, with TRBD2 identical over 9 bases. Germline lookup yields CDR1 SGHVS and CDR2 FQNEAQ. V lost 6 bases to trimming and J lost 5 bases; unmatched junction nucleotides: 9. The CDR3 has 15 amino acids. This CDR3 is CASRSGTSWGDTQYF. The DNA for the CDR3 is TGTGCCAGCAGATCCGGGACTAGCTGGGGAGATACGCAGTATTTT.

This clone appeared once. The V and J genes are TRBV5-1 and TRBJ1-1; D is undetermined. Germline CDR1 is SGHRS and CDR2 is YFSETQ. V was pared by 3 bases and J by 2 bases, with 11 bases between. The CDR3 is 14 residues long. The CDR3 region has the DNA TGCGCCAGCAGCTCCCTGGACGGCAACACTGAAGCTTTCTTT. It translates to CASSSLDGNTEAFF.

This clone came up a few times. The chain couples TRBV5-1 to TRBJ1-4; no reliable D call. Trimming left V 0 bases short and J 3 bases short, with 6 bases between. In germline, CDR1 is SGHRS, CDR2 YFSETQ. CDR3 size: 14 residues. The CDR3 DNA follows: TGCGCCAGCAGCTTGGAAAGAGCTAATGAAAAACTGTTTTTT. Amino acids: CASSLERANEKLFF.

This chain uses TRBV5-4 with TRBJ2-2; 12 bases align to TRBD2. The CDR3 runs to 16 residues. Per the germline V gene, CDR1 is SGHNT and CDR2 is YYREEE (reference sequence). The V gene end was trimmed by 6 bases and the J gene end by 7 bases; junction bases not matched to a gene: 10. CDR3 protein: CASTLTSGSLGGELFF. In DNA, the CDR3 is TGTGCCAGCACCCTGACTAGCGGGAGTTTGGGCGGGGAGCTGTTTTTT. Complete variable domain (other parts from reference TRBV5-4 and TRBJ2-2): ETGVTQSPTHLIKTRGQQVTLRCSSQSGHNTVSWYQQALGQGPQFIFQYYREEENGRGNFPPRFSGLQFPNYSSELNVNALELDDSALYLCASTLTSGSLGGELFFGEGSRLTVL.

The CDR3 nucleotides read TGTGCCAGCAGGGGGAGCTCCTACGAGCAGTACTTC. Amino acids: CASRGSSYEQYF. The J gene is TRBJ2-7, the V gene TRBV2, with D perhaps matching TRBD2 (5 bases). Per the germline V gene, CDR1 is SNHLY and CDR2 is FYNNEI. CDR3 length: 12 residues. Between the trimmed V and J ends, which lost 6 bases and 0 bases, there was a span of 6 bases.

V is TRBV5-4 and J is TRBJ2-5, with 11 bases lining up with TRBD1. Germline trimming cut 5 bases from V and 3 bases from J; bases unmatched to any gene: 6. CDR3 size: 15 residues. The germline CDR1 and CDR2 sequences are SGHNT and YYREEE (reference sequence). CDR3 sequence reads: CASRLRDRGEETQYF. DNA of the CDR3: TGTGCCAGCAGACTCCGGGACAGGGGGGAAGAGACCCAGTACTTC.

J is TRBJ1-1 and V is TRBV7-2; perhaps TRBD1 as D (5 bases). This CDR3 spans 13 amino acids. With 2 bases removed from V and 11 bases from J, the gap between germline ends came to 15 bases. In germline, CDR1 is SGHTA, CDR2 FQGNSA. The CDR3 protein is CASSLWGLKEAFF. Here the CDR3 DNA reads TGTGCCAGCAGCTTATGGGGACTTAAAGAGGCTTTCTTT. The full variable domain, rest sourced from reference TRBV7-2 and TRBJ1-1, is GAGVSQSPSNKVTEKGKDVELRCDPISGHTALYWYRQSLGQGLEFLIYFQGNSAPDKSGLPSDRFSAERTGGSVSTLTIQRTQQEDSAVYLCASSLWGLKEAFFGQGTRLTVV.

This chain links TRBV10-3 with TRBJ2-7; no clear D gene. The CDR3 is 11 amino acids. Trimming took off 5 bases at V and 1 base at J, with 3 bases between the two ends. Germline V gives CDR1 ENHRY, CDR2 SYGVKD. CDR3 amino acids: CAISRSYEQYF. CDR3 nucleotide sequence: TGTGCCATCAGTAGATCCTACGAGCAGTACTTC.

This clone was detected once. This rearrangement joins TRBV7-2 to TRBJ2-4; 7 bases match TRBD1. The germline V gene encodes CDR1 SGHTA and CDR2 FQGNSA. The CDR3 spans 13 residues. Losses at the gene ends were 2 bases for V and 8 bases for J; bases not matched to a gene: 3. In DNA form, the CDR3 reads TGTGCCAGCAGCTTATACAGGGGTGACATTCAGTACTTC. Translating it yields CASSLYRGDIQYF. The variable domain in full, with the rest retrieved from reference TRBV7-2 and TRBJ2-4, is GAGVSQSPSNKVTEKGKDVELRCDPISGHTALYWYRQSLGQGLEFLIYFQGNSAPDKSGLPSDRFSAERTGGSVSTLTIQRTQQEDSAVYLCASSLYRGDIQYFGAGTRLSVL.

The gene calls are TRBV4-3 and TRBJ2-2, with 11 bases lining up with TRBD2. CDR1 and CDR2 (germline): LGHNA, YSLEER. The CDR3 consists of 16 residues. Germline trimming cut 2 bases from V and 5 bases from J; bases unmatched to any gene: 4. CDR3 residues: CASSQLAGGGTGELFF. CDR3 DNA sequence: TGCGCCAGCAGCCAACTAGCGGGAGGCGGGACCGGGGAGCTGTTTTTT.

The chain employs TRBV6-6 and TRBJ2-5; D may be TRBD2 (7 bases). Trimming shortened V by 6 bases and J by 1 base, and 15 bases separated the two germline ends. Germline loops: CDR1 MNHNY, CDR2 SVGAGI (reference sequence). CDR3 size: 15 residues. The DNA of the CDR3 is TGTGCCAGCAGCGGCCGGGGGGCCCCCCAAGAGACCCAGTACTTC. Its protein product is CASSGRGAPQETQYF.

The chain joins TRBV7-8 to TRBJ1-4; possible D gene TRBD1, 6 bases. V was pared by 5 bases and J by 0 bases, with 10 bases between. The CDR3 sequence is 15 residues long. CDR1 is SGHVS and CDR2 is FQNEAQ in the germline V gene. Here the CDR3 DNA reads TGTGCCAGCAGCCAGACAGGTTCAACTAATGAAAAACTGTTTTTT. It codes for CASSQTGSTNEKLFF.

The chain is built from TRBV6-5 and TRBJ1-2; the D gene is possibly TRBD1 (6 bases). Germline values: CDR1 MNHEY, CDR2 SVGAGI. V lost 6 bases and J 2 bases, leaving 16 bases between the germline ends. The CDR3 contains 15 residues. The CDR3 protein is CASSRTKGGNYGYTF. The CDR3 region has the DNA TGTGCCAGCAGCAGGACGAAGGGGGGGAACTATGGCTACACCTTC.

The chain carries TRBV5-1 and TRBJ2-3; no clear D. The V end lost 2 bases, the J end lost 3 bases, and 13 bases lay between the germline ends. Germline CDR1 reads SGHRS; CDR2 reads YFSETQ. The CDR3 sequence is 15 residues long. The DNA of the CDR3 is TGCGCCAGCAGCTTAGGCCAGGTCACGACAGATACGCAGTATTTT. Translating gives CASSLGQVTTDTQYF.

This clone was seen more than once but under ten times. The chain couples TRBV11-2 to TRBJ2-7, with D possibly matching TRBD1 (5 bases). Trimming took off 2 bases at V and 3 bases at J, with 14 bases between the two ends. This CDR3 is built from 15 residues. CDR1 and CDR2 from the germline V gene are SGHAT and FQNNGV. The chain's CDR3 is CASSLFQGLGYEQYF. DNA of the CDR3: TGTGCCAGCAGCTTATTCCAGGGCCTGGGCTACGAGCAGTACTTC.